The rows below give T cell receptor beta chains drawn from one sample of a study of regulatory T cells in long-lasting Graves disease. TCRdb itself ran the multiplex PCR reads through MiXCR, one entry per CDR3 protein. The sample yields fewer than 550,000 distinct CDR3 sequences, approximately 16% seen once. The same sample was also studied in work on T cells in Graves' hyperthyroidism and ophthalmopathy.

This sample comprised peripheral blood mononuclear cells (PBMCs), obtained at new diagnosis, from a patient treated with antithyroid drugs. The receptors originated from a woman aged 40 to 65 with Graves disease. CDR3s include the opening cysteine and the closing phenylalanine or tryptophan.

>TRBV3-1
CASSSGTRGEQFF
>TRBV7-8
CASSFDPDYGYTF
>TRBV20-1
CSARDPREDGYTF
>TRBV7-6
CASSPLDRVDTEAFF
>TRBV19
CASSITGTPDHEQYF
>TRBV10-1
CASSESEAQSYDTQYF
>TRBV10-1
CATRDGAYEQYF
>TRBV27
CASSTRRDRAHGSTEAFF
>TRBV9
CANSVAEGLATDTQYF
>TRBV6-2/TRBV6-3
CASSVDISHTDTQYF
>TRBV27
CASSLKNRVNTEAFF
>TRBV10-2
CASRSGRGYTEAFF
>TRBV9
CASSVGGPPRTGELFF
>TRBV24-1
CATSDSLAGGRYNEQFF
>TRBV10-2
CASRTDIYEQYF
>TRBV5-5
CASSLGTGFNYGYTF
>TRBV5-1
CASSSMAALNTGELFF
>TRBV2
CASSDSPTQYF
>TRBV7-8
CASSQQTGLGEPLHF
>TRBV7-8
CASRRDREGQQPQHF